The table lists the clone carrying this TCR beta chain with a few counts. From RNA transcripts, TCR beta CDR3 regions were amplified. The TCR CDR3 first-round RT-PCR relied on the HTBI primer set. Via MiXCR, TCRdb re-called the multiplex PCR reads, giving one row per CDR3 protein. This table holds approximately 570,000 distinct CDR3 sequences, nearly 20% found once. This sample was included in a study of T cells in Graves' hyperthyroidism and ophthalmopathy. The CDR3 loop spans 15 amino acids. Trimming took off 4 bases at V and 4 bases at J, with 16 bases between the two ends. Per germline, CDR1 MGHRA and CDR2 YSYEKL.

This receptor was taken from a man aged 40-49 years with Graves' ophthalmopathy. The chain has TRBV4-1 and TRBJ1-1; tentatively, D is TRBD1 (6 bases). Sample: blood. CDR3: CASSLGLGGGTEAFF. For the CDR3, the DNA is TGCGCCAGCAGCCTAGGGTTGGGGGGCGGCACTGAAGCTTTCTTT.